This T cell receptor beta chain was retrieved from a study of T-cell reconstitution after alpha-beta-depleted transplantation in children. Findings and caveats of the study: T cells produced anew were the main source of T-cell counts and diversity one year after transplant. Alpha-beta T cells present about two months after transplant were reported to originate from several hundred expanded graft clones. Surviving recipient T cells and intrathymic progenitors accounted for some patients' high TCRbeta diversity at day 60.

Construction of the TCRbeta library involved unique molecular identifiers. TCRdb reprocessed the PCR reads via MiXCR and lists one record per CDR3 protein. Of fewer than 550,000 distinct CDR3 sequences in the sample, around 10% were seen once. Between the trimmed V and J ends, which lost 3 bases and 4 bases, there was a span of 11 bases. The V gene's germline CDR1 is KGHDR and CDR2 SFDVKD. This CDR3 is 14 amino acids long. This clonotype appeared a few times. Antigen: not known. The sequenced sample was PBMCs, mostly from graft donor cells, obtained 180 days after TCRalphabeta/CD19-depleted stem cell transplant. The chain links TRBV24-1 to TRBJ1-2; maybe TRBD1 (6 bases). This clonotype was obtained from a female patient aged 2-15 years who had a stem cell transplant for aplastic anemia, so the T cells may come from the graft donor. The CDR3 region is CATSDGGLGYGYTF. DNA of the CDR3: TGTGCCACCAGTGATGGGGGCCTAGGCTATGGCTACACCTTC.